This T cell receptor (beta chain) was retrieved from a study of blood T cells in healthy people across ages. This CDR3 spans 15 amino acids. Trimming at V came to 5 bases and at J to 2 bases, leaving 2 bases not matched to a gene. Germline lookup yields CDR1 SGHRS and CDR2 YFSETQ. This clonotype was observed a few times. A second PCR, run for about 6 to 12 cycles, used a sample-barcoded 5' primer plus a J-beta primer mix. TCRdb redid the calling of the 5' RACE reads with MiXCR, one entry per CDR3 protein. The sample records nearly 800,000 distinct CDR3 sequences, roughly 25% being singletons. This sample also belongs to another study, concerning T cells of mothers and their children. Per that study: Related and unrelated pairs show similar thymic shaping of TCR recombination output.

This chain uses TRBV5-1 with TRBJ2-5, with 14 bases lining up with TRBD2. Sequencing was performed on blood. The source of this sequence is a boy under 18 in good health. For the CDR3, the DNA is TGCGCCAGCAGGGGGACTAGCGGGGGACAAGAGACCCAGTACTTC. Its translation is CASRGTSGGQETQYF. The full variable domain, in which reference TRBV5-1 and TRBJ2-5 provide the parts outside the CDR3, is KAGVTQTPRYLIKTRGQQVTLSCSPISGHRSVSWYQQTPGQGLQFLFEYFSETQRNKGNFPGRFSGRQFSNSRSEMNVSTLELGDSALYLCASRGTSGGQETQYFGPGTRLLVL.